A selection of T cell receptor beta chains follows, all from one sample in a study of a mutant IDH1 vaccine in newly diagnosed glioma. Their recognized antigens are unknown. Profiled with immunoSEQ multiplex PCR; TCRdb holds only in-frame clones, not every one. This sample has about 27,000 clones, with under 85% found just once. The input for sequencing was PBMCs, taken from a glioma patient whose treatment included an IDH1 peptide vaccine. These receptors were collected from a man aged 40-50 years with glioma. Some clones in this sample may be carry-over from other donors' samples. The CDR3 runs from the conserved cysteine through the conserved F or W. The D gene is left open where the match is weak. Clone size is not always given. Where it is, it says once, few, many or a class for expanded clones.

clone_size d_call j_call v_call cdr3_nt cdr3_aa
NA NA TRBJ1-6 TRBV4-1 TGCGCCAGCAGCCAAGGTGAGGTCTATAATTCACCCCTCCACTTT CASSQGEVYNSPLHF
NA TRBD1 TRBJ2-3 TRBV29-1 TGCAGCGTTCAGACACAGGGGGCACGCACAGATACGCAGTATTTT CSVQTQGARTDTQYF
NA NA TRBJ1-5 TRBV6-1 TGTGCCAGCAGTGAAGCGAGGTCGGGGACTCAGCCCCAGCATTTT CASSEARSGTQPQHF
NA NA TRBJ1-1 TRBV19 TGTGCCAGTAAACTGGCAGGAACTGAAGCTTTCTTT CASKLAGTEAFF
once NA TRBJ2-5 TRBV15 TGTGCCACCAGCAGAGATGCAGGGAGGGAGACCCAGTACTTC CATSRDAGRETQYF
NA NA TRBJ1-1 TRBV9 TGTGCCAGCAGCGCGACAGTGACTTTGGACACTGAAGCTTTCTTT CASSATVTLDTEAFF
NA NA TRBJ2-1 TRBV2 TGTGCCAGCAGTGAAGCGCGGGGGCGGGGTTCCTACAATGAACAGTTCTTC CASSEARGRGSYNEQFF
NA TRBD1 TRBJ2-2 TRBV10-3 TGTGCCATCACACAGGGGGCGACGGACACCGGGGAGCTGTTTTTT CAITQGATDTGELFF
NA NA TRBJ2-2 TRBV6-4 TGTGCCAGCAGTGCTACGGTGAACACCGGGGAGCTGTTTTTT CASSATVNTGELFF
NA NA TRBJ1-1 TRBV29-1 TGCAGCGTTGAGCCGGCAGGGAGTGAAGCTTTCTTT CSVEPAGSEAFF
NA NA TRBJ1-5 TRBV4-1 TGCGCCAGCAGCCAAGCCGGGATTGGCAATCAGCCCCAGCATTTT CASSQAGIGNQPQHF
NA NA TRBJ1-1 TRBV7-2 TGTGCCAGCAGCTTAGCGCTGCTGAACACTGAAGCTTTCTTT CASSLALLNTEAFF
NA NA TRBJ1-2 TRBV7-2 TGTGCCAGCAGCTACAGGGCGGGGAATTCTAACTATGGCTACACCTTC CASSYRAGNSNYGYTF
few TRBD1 TRBJ1-1 TRBV7-8 TGTGCCAGCAGCCCCCCCTGGACAGGACCCAACACTGAAGCTTTCTTT CASSPPWTGPNTEAFF
NA NA TRBJ1-1 TRBV6-6 TGTGCCAGCAGTTACTCTCTTCAGCTGAACACTGAAGCTTTCTTT CASSYSLQLNTEAFF
NA NA TRBJ2-7 TRBV5-4 TGTGCCAGCAGCTTGGGGGGACAAGGGGATCTCGAGCAGTACTTC CASSLGGQGDLEQYF
NA NA TRBJ2-5 TRBV7-9 TGTGCCAGCAGCTTAGATGGCAGGCAGGGAGAGACCCAGTACTTC CASSLDGRQGETQYF
few NA TRBJ1-5 TRBV30 TGTGCCTGGAGACGGGCGGGACGCAATCAGCCCCAGCATTTT CAWRRAGRNQPQHF
NA TRBD1 TRBJ2-5 TRBV18 TGTGCCAGCTCACCCTGGACCGGGACAGGGGAAGAGACCCAGTACTTC CASSPWTGTGEETQYF
NA NA TRBJ1-6 TRBV7-3 TGTGCCAGCAGCTTAGACAGAAATTCACCCCTCCACTTT CASSLDRNSPLHF
NA NA TRBJ1-1 TRBV6-1 TGTGCCAGCAGTCCGAGGGAAGTGACTGAAGCTTTCTTT CASSPREVTEAFF
NA TRBD2 TRBJ2-7 TRBV6-1 TGTGCCAGCAGTGAAGCTCCTAGCGGCTCCTACGAGCAGTACTTC CASSEAPSGSYEQYF
NA NA TRBJ2-2 TRBV6-1 TGTGCCAGCACTCGACCCCCTTTAGGGGAGCTGTTTTTT CASTRPPLGELFF
once NA TRBJ1-1 TRBV29-1 TGCAGCGTTGAGGCCCACCGAGACACTGAAGCTTTCTTT CSVEAHRDTEAFF
NA TRBD1 TRBJ1-1 TRBV7-2 TGTGCCAGCAGCGCGACAGGGGGAAGTATGAACACTGAAGCTTTCTTT CASSATGGSMNTEAFF
NA TRBD2 TRBJ2-7 TRBV5-1 TGCGCCAGCACGTCCAGCGGGGGTTCTTTGGAGCAGTACTTC CASTSSGGSLEQYF
NA TRBD1 TRBJ1-5 TRBV2 TGTGCCAGCAGGGGGACAGGCTCAAATCAGCCCCAGCATTTT CASRGTGSNQPQHF
once TRBD2 TRBJ2-5 TRBV4-1 TGCGCCAGCAGCCAGTACTTGGGGGGGCAAGAGACCCAGTACTTC CASSQYLGGQETQYF
few NA TRBJ1-1 TRBV5-4 TGTGCCAGCAGCTTGGGGGCAGGGACTGAGAACACTGAAGCTTTCTTT CASSLGAGTENTEAFF